This T cell receptor (beta chain) was captured by sequencing in a study of breast tumors, draining lymph nodes, adjacent tissues (dated by TCRdb to the mid-2010s). In terms of the full investigation: Breast cancer patients provided tumor, adjacent nontumor tissue and axillary lymph nodes, and the study compared the TCR beta repertoires across these three sources. In human breast cancer, the study set out to assess how tumor, surrounding tissue and draining lymph node repertoires relate to one another and whether T cells might be exchanged between them. Overall study results and their limits: The data were considered consistent with most tumor T cells being derived from the lymph node and subsequently expanding within tumor tissue. Tumor T-cell repertoires showed less diversity than lymph node repertoires and more diversity than nontumor tissue repertoires, and tumor T-cell repertoires showed preferential V and J gene usage. In luminal-like breast cancer, tumor and nontumor tissue repertoires resembled each other significantly more than in basal-like breast cancer. The study presented the conclusion that tumor T cells originate in lymph nodes as consistent with a hypothesis, not as something directly demonstrated.

The CDR1 and CDR2 encoded by the germline V gene are MDHEN and SYDVKM. There are 13 amino acids in the CDR3, from cysteine to phenylalanine inclusive. In the case of this clonotype: Its antigen remains unidentified. Being one base from a much bigger clone, this may be a read error. No DNA is shown, since the ends of the CDR3 on it are uncertain; the CDR3 is the one TCRdb lists.

Sequencing instrument: Illumina HiSeq 2000. TCR beta chain libraries were generated by multiplex PCR amplification. The amplified TCR beta chain products were analyzed by high-throughput sequencing. TCRdb reprocessing: public reads trimmed at Q25 with fastp, clones called with MiXCR, in-frame beta chains kept. Here each entry gathers all rows of one CDR3 protein and keeps the most common genes and DNA. This sample lists around 150,000 distinct CDR3 sequences; more than 20% were detected once. Jointly, the top ten make up roughly 2.7% of the sample. Lymph node samples were obtained from the axillary draining lymph nodes of breast cancer patients.

The chain is encoded by TRBV28 joined to TRBJ2-7; TRBD1, the D gene given by the table, was not confirmed from the DNA. The sequence was obtained from a female donor with breast cancer. Some clones in this sample may be carry-over from other donors' samples. Sequencing used axillary lymph node tissue. The CDR3 sequence is CASSWASGSEQHF.